The source of this T cell receptor beta chain is a study of blood T cell repertoires in COVID-19. At the level of the study: Samples came from the United States, Italy and Spain, spanning acute and convalescent COVID-19.

After removal of 7 bases from V and 2 bases from J, the junction contained 4 bases not matched to a gene. Germline CDR1 and CDR2: MNHEY and SMNVEV (reference sequence). The CDR3 spans 15 residues. Participant ages covered roughly 18 to 89 years across 20 to 25 US areas. Libraries were prepared by immunoSEQ multiplex PCR; TCRdb keeps only in-frame clonotypes and omits some of them. The data show a few hundred thousand clones, around 91% seen once. The TCR originated in a woman aged 18-29 years with acute COVID-19. This sequence joins TRBV27 and TRBJ2-7, with TRBD2 matching 14 bases. The sample taken for sequencing was PBMCs or T cells enriched from blood (not recorded which). In nucleotides, the CDR3 is TGTGCCAGCACGGGACTAGCGGGAGACACCTACGAGCAGTACTTC. Its protein is CASTGLAGDTYEQYF.